The clone carrying this T cell receptor beta chain appeared a single time. Trimming took off 2 bases at V and 11 bases at J, with 15 bases between the two ends. Germline V gene data show CDR1 as SGHAT and CDR2 as FQNNGV. The CDR3 totals 13 residues. Under the authors' procedure: For nucleated cells, counts were estimated from reference gene primer amplification. The assay was immunoSEQ multiplex PCR, and TCRdb's table has in-frame clones only and misses some. The V and J calls and clone size are taken from that table; D and trimming were inferred from the DNA. Among about 200,000 clones listed, more than 65% were seen once. The sample is drawn from a study of blood T cell repertoires in COVID-19.

The receptor comes from a woman aged 80 or over with acute or convalescent COVID-19. Sequencing used peripheral blood. The chain joins TRBV11-2 to TRBJ1-1; a weak D match, TRBD1 (5 bases). In DNA, the CDR3 is TGTGCCAGCAGCTTAAAAAGGGGCGCACACGCTTTCTTT. Protein sequence: CASSLKRGAHAFF.